This entry lists 11 T cell receptor beta chains sequenced from one sample in a study of CD8+CD57+ T cells in acquired aplastic anemia. CD8+CD57+ cell expansion had been shown by flow cytometry in patients chosen for sequencing. CDR3 and TCR beta VDJ profiling relied on a genomic DNA template. TCRdb independently ran MiXCR on the reads; one entry per CDR3 protein. The sample carries roughly 190,000 distinct CDR3 sequences, just under 50% recorded once. The sequencing input was sorted CD4+, CD8+, or CD8+CD57+ T cells (not recorded which) from PBMCs. Receptors were obtained from a human donor with aplastic anemia.

The genes are TRBV29-1 and TRBJ2-1; 8 bases fit TRBD2. This CDR3 comprises 14 residues. Losses at the gene ends were 4 bases for V and 6 bases for J; bases not matched to a gene: 8. Germline lookup yields CDR1 SQVTM and CDR2 ANQGSEA. For the CDR3, the DNA is TGCAGCGTTGCAGGCGGGGGGCCGAGCAATGAGCAGTTCTTC. Encoded protein: CSVAGGGPSNEQFF.

CDR3 sequence reads: CASKSYSGLYNEQFF. The CDR3 coding sequence is TGTGCCAGCAAAAGCTATAGCGGGCTCTACAATGAGCAGTTCTTC. V and J are TRBV28 and TRBJ2-1; 7 nucleotides match TRBD2. The germline CDR1 and CDR2 sequences are MDHEN and SYDVKM. The V and J ends lost 7 bases and 3 bases, in that order; junction bases with no gene match: 9. There are 15 residues in the CDR3. Full variable domain (outside the CDR3, taken from reference TRBV28 and TRBJ2-1): DVKVTQSSRYLVKRTGEKVFLECVQDMDHENMFWYRQDPGLGLRLIYFSYDVKMKEKGDIPEGYSVSREKKERFSLILESASTNQTSMYLCASKSYSGLYNEQFFGPGTRLTVL.

This chain connects TRBV20-1 to TRBJ2-5, with 10 nucleotides matching TRBD2. Germline V lookup: CDR1 DFQATT, CDR2 SNEGSKA (reference sequence). There are 14 residues in the CDR3. V was clipped by 3 bases and J by 2 bases; unmatched bases: 3. CDR3 sequence reads: CSASLGLAQETQYF. The CDR3 DNA is TGCAGTGCTAGCCTGGGACTAGCGCAAGAGACCCAGTACTTC.

The chain combines TRBV19 with TRBJ1-1, with D tentatively TRBD1 (5 bases). Germline V CDR1 and CDR2: LNHDA, SQIVND (reference sequence). The CDR3 sequence is 11 residues long. V was pared by 5 bases and J by 10 bases, with 11 bases between. CDR3 nucleotide sequence: TGTGCCAGTAGTCAGGGCGTGCGAGCTTTCTTT. This translates into CASSQGVRAFF.

As to this clonotype: The conserved closing phenylalanine or tryptophan is absent in this CDR3, likely reflecting a read error. This chain links TRBV7-6 with TRBJ2-7, with 9 bases fitting TRBD2. The CDR3 totals 13 residues. The ends lost 11 bases at V and 5 bases at J; junction bases unmatched: 10. Per the germline V gene, CDR1 is SGHVS and CDR2 is FNYEAQ. The CDR3 coding sequence is TGTGCCTTGGGGCGGACTAGCGTCAACGAGCAGTACCTC. Residues: CALGRTSVNEQYL.

This clonotype was recorded only once. The chain employs TRBV2 and TRBJ2-5; a weak D match, TRBD1 (6 bases). In germline, CDR1 is SNHLY, CDR2 FYNNEI. The CDR3 is 15 amino acids. V lost 7 bases to trimming and J lost 2 bases, with 17 bases between them. The CDR3 sequence is CASKSQGLPQETQYF. The CDR3 DNA reads as TGTGCCAGCAAGTCCCAGGGGCTTCCACAAGAGACCCAGTACTTC.

The chain is built from TRBV20-1 and TRBJ2-7, with 9 nucleotides matching TRBD2. The junction had 3 bases not matched to a gene; V was cut back by 2 bases and J by 4 bases. The CDR3 is 13 residues long. CDR1 is DFQATT and CDR2 is SNEGSKA in the germline V gene (reference sequence). The CDR3 reads CSARLAGLYEQYF. The CDR3 DNA reads as TGCAGTGCTAGACTAGCGGGGTTATACGAGCAGTACTTC.

The CDR3 protein is CASRPDRGLPFGGYTF. The CDR3 DNA reads TGTGCCAGCAGACCGGACAGGGGACTCCCTTTTGGTGGCTACACCTTC. The J gene is TRBJ1-2, the V gene TRBV25-1, with 9 bases that match TRBD1. CDR1 MGHDK and CDR2 SYGVNS come from the germline V gene. With V trimmed by 6 bases and J by 7 bases, 15 bases remained unmatched. The CDR3 extends over 16 amino acids.

A few counts support this clonotype. The chain uses TRBV7-2 and TRBJ1-1; D is undetermined. The ends were cut back, 5 bases at V and 8 bases at J, with 15 bases in the middle. Germline CDR1 and CDR2: SGHTA and FQGNSA. The CDR3 sequence is 13 residues long. The CDR3 DNA reads TGTGCCAGCAGCACCTTTTACGCCCGCGAAGCTTTCTTT. Its protein product is CASSTFYAREAFF.

The V call is TRBV20-1, the J call TRBJ1-1; no clear D gene. The CDR3 is 10 residues long. Between the trimmed V and J ends, which lost 3 bases and 10 bases, there was a span of 9 bases. Germline CDR1 and CDR2: DFQATT and SNEGSKA (reference sequence). The CDR3 bases are TGCAGTGCTAGTGGGGTGATAGCTTTCTTT. Translation: CSASGVIAFF.

There are many counts of this clonotype. The chain combines TRBV7-9 with TRBJ1-4, with TRBD1 identical over 7 bases. V dropped 5 bases and J dropped 7; count of bases not matched to a gene: 10. The CDR3 has 15 amino acids. CDR1 SEHNR and CDR2 FQNEAQ come from the germline V gene (reference sequence). CDR3 protein: CASSARLGQFEKLFF. The CDR3, as DNA: TGTGCCAGCAGCGCGAGGTTGGGACAGTTTGAAAAACTGTTTTTT.